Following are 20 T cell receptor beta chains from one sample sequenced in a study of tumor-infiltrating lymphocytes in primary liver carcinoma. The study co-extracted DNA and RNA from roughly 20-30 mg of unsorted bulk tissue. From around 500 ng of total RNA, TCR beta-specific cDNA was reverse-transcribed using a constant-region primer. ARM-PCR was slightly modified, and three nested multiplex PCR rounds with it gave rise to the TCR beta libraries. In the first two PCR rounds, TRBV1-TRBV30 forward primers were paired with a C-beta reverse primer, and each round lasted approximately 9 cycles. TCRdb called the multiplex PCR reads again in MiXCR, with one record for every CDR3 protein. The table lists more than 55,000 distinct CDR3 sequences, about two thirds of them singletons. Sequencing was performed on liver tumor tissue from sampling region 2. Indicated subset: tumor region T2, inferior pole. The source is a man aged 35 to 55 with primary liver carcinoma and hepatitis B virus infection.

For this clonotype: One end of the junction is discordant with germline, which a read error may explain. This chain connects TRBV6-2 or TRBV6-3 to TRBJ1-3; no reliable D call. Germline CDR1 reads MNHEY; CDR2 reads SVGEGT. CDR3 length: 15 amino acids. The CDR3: CANSPFATSGNTICF. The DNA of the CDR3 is TGTGCCAACAGCCCTTTTGCCACCTCTGGAAACACCATATGTTTT.

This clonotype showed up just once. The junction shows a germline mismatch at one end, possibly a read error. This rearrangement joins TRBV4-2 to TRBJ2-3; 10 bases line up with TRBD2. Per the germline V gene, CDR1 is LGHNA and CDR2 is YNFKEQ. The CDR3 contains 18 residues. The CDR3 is CASSQVVLLAGASNTQYF. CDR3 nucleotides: TGTGCAAGCAGCCAAGTGGTGCTTCTAGCGGGAGCGTCAAATACGCAGTATTTT.

The CDR3 coding sequence is TGTGCCAGTGTCCTGTGTGCGGTGGGGACCTACGAGCAGTACTTC. Translation: CASVLCAVGTYEQYF. The rearrangement joins TRBV6-5 to TRBJ2-7; D is unresolved. V lost 9 bases to trimming and J lost 2 bases, with 20 bases between them. Germline V lookup: CDR1 MNHEY, CDR2 SVGAGI. The CDR3 contains 15 residues.

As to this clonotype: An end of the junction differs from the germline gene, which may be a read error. CDR3 sequence (DNA): TGTGCCAGCAGCTATGGGGGTCTTACAGGGGAGCTGATTTTT. Protein: CASSYGGLTGELIF. The rearrangement joins TRBV6-5 to TRBJ2-2; 7 bases line up with TRBD1. Germline CDR1 reads MNHEY; CDR2 reads SVGAGI. CDR3 length: 14 residues.

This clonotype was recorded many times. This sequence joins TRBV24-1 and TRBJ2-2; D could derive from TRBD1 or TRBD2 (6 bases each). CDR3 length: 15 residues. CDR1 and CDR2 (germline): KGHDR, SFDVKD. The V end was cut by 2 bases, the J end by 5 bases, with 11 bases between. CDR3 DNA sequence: TGTGCCACCAGTGATTCCGGAGGGGGTACCGGGGAGCTGTTTTTT. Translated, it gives CATSDSGGGTGELFF.

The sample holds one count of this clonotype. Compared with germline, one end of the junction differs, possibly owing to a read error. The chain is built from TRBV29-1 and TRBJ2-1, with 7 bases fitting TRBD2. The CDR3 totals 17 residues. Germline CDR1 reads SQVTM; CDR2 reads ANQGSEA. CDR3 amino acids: CSLEGRGLAEIYNEQFF. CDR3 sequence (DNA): TGCAGCCTTGAAGGAAGGGGCCTAGCGGAGATCTACAATGAGCAGTTCTTC.

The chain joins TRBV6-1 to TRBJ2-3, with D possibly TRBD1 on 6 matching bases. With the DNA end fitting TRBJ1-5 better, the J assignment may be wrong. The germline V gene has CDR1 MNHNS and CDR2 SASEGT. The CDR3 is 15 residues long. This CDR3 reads CASSDETGVADTQHF. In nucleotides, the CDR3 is TGTGCCAGCAGTGATGAGACAGGAGTAGCAGATACGCAGCATTTT.

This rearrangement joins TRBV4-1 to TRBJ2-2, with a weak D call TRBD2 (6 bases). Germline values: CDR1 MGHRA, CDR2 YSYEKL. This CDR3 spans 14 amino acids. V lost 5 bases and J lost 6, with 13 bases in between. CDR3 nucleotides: TGCGCCAGCAGCGGGCGGGGAAATGCCGGGGAGCTGTTTTTT. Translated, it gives CASSGRGNAGELFF.

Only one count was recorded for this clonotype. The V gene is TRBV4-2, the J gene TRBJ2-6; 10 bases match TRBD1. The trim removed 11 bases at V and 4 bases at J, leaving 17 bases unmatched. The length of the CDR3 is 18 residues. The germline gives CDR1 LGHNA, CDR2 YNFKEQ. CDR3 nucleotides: TGTGCCTGCGGCCAAGAGACAGGGGGCATTACCGGGGCCAACGTCCTGACTTTC. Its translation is CACGQETGGITGANVLTF.

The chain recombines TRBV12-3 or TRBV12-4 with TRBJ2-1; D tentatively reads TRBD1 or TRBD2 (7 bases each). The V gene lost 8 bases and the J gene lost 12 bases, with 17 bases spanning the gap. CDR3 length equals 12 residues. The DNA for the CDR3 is TGTGCCAGCCAGGGGGGGAGGGATGTGCAGTTCTTC. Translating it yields CASQGGRDVQFF.

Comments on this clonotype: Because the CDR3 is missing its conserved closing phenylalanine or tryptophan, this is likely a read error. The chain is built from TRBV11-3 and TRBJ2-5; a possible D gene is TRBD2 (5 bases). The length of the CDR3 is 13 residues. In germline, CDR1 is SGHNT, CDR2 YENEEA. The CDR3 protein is CSSSWGSQETQYS. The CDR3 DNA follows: TGTTCTAGCAGCTGGGGATCCCAAGAGACCCAGTACTCC.

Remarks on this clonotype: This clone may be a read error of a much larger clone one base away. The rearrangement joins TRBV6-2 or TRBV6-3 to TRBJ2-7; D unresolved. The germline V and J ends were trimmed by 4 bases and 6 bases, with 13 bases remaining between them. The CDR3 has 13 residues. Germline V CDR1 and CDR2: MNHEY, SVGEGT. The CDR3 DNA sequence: TGTGCCAGCAGTTTGGACGCTACCTGCGAGCAGTACTTC. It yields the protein CASSLDATCEQYF.

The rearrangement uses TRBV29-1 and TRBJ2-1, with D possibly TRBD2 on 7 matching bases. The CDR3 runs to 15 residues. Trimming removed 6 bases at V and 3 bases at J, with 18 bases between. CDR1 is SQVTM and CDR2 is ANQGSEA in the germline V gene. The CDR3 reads CSVDSLGGLYNEQFF. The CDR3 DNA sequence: TGCAGCGTCGACTCACTCGGGGGGCTCTACAATGAGCAGTTCTTC.

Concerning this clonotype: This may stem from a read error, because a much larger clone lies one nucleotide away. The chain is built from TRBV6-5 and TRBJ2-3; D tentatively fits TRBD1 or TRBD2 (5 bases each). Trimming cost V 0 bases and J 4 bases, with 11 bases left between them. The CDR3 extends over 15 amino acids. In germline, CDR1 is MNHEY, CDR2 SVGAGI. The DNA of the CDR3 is TGTGCCAGCAGTTACTCGAGGGGTAAAGCAGATACGCAGTATTTT. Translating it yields CASSYSRGKADTQYF.

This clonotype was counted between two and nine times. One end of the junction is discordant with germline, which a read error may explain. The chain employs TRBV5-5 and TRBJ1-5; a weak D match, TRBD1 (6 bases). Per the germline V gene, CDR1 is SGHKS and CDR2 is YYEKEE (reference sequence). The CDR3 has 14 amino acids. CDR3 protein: CASHRGALPQSQHF. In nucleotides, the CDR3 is TGTGCCAGCCACCGGGGGGCCCTACCTCAGTCCCAGCATTTT.

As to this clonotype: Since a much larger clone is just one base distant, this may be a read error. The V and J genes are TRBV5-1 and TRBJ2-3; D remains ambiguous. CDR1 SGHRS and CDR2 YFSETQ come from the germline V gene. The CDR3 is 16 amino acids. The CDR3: CASNLVGGTSTDTQYF. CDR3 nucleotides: TGCGCCAGCAACTTGGTTGGCGGTACTAGCACAGATACGCAGTATTTT.

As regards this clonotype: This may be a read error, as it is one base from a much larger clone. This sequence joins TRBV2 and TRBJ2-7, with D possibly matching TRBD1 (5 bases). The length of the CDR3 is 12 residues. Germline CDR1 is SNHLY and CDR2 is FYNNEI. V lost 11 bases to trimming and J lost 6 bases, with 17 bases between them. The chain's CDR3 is CAWSVQGREQYF. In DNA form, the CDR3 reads TGTGCCTGGAGTGTCCAGGGCCGCGAGCAGTACTTC. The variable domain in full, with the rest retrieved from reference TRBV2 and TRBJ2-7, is EPEVTQTPSHQVTQMGQEVILRCVPISNHLYFYWYRQILGQKVEFLVSFYNNEISEKSEIFDDQFSVERPDGSNFTLKIRSTKLEDSAMYFCAWSVQGREQYFGPGTRLTVT.

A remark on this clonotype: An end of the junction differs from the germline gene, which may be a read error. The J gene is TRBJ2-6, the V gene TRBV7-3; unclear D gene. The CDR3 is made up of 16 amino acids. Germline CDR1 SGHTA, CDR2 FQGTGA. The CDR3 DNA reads TGTGCCAGCAGCGAACTGGGAAGCTCTGGGGTCAACGTCCTGACTTTC. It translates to CASSELGSSGVNVLTF.

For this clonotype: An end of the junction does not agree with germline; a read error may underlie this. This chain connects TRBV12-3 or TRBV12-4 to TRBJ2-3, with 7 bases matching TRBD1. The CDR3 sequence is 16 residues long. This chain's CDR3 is CTSSNGWKTGSDTQYF. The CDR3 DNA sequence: TGTACCAGCAGTAACGGGTGGAAGACAGGGAGCGATACGCAGTATTTT.

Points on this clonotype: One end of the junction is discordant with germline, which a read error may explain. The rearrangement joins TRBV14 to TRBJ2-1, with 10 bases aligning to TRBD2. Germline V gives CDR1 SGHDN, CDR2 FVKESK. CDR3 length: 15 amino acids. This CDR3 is CVSSQFLAGDNEQFF. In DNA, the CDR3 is TGTGTCAGCAGCCAGTTCCTAGCGGGAGACAATGAGCAGTTCTTC.